These T cell receptor beta chains were read from a single sample in a study of blood T cell repertoires in COVID-19. TCRdb's copy holds only in-frame clones and misses some; the assay was immunoSEQ multiplex PCR. Of hundreds of thousands of clones listed, roughly 85% are singletons. What was sequenced was PBMCs or T cells enriched from blood (not recorded which). The receptors derive from a man aged 35-49 years who had been exposed to COVID-19. Both conserved end residues are part of each CDR3. The D gene is left open where the match is weak. Only part of the rows carry a size: once, few, many, or a class if the clone is expanded.

D,size,V,J,DNA,CDR3
TRBD2,-,TRBV19,TRBJ2-7,TGTGCCAGTAGTATCGGCCTAGCGGCGGGCTACGAGCAGTACTTC,CASSIGLAAGYEQYF
-,-,TRBV18,TRBJ1-5,TGTGCCAGCTCACCGTTGGGGGGGGTGAGTCAGCCCCAGCATTTT,CASSPLGGVSQPQHF
-,once,TRBV7-9,TRBJ2-7,TGTGCCAGCAGCTTAGCGTTTAGAGGGAACGAGCAGTACTTC,CASSLAFRGNEQYF
-,many,TRBV19,TRBJ2-2,TGTGCCAGTAGTATCGGACTCGGGGAGCTGTTTTTT,CASSIGLGELFF
-,-,TRBV5-8,TRBJ1-2,TGTGCCAGCAGCGATGACAGGAGACCTAACTATGGCTACACCTTC,CASSDDRRPNYGYTF
TRBD1,-,TRBV11-2,TRBJ2-7,TGTGCCAGCAGTCAACTTGGGGGACAGGCTTCCTACGAGCAGTACTTC,CASSQLGGQASYEQYF
-,-,TRBV7-2,TRBJ2-7,TGTGCCAGCAGCTTAGCGGGCCTCTACGAGCAGTACTTC,CASSLAGLYEQYF
TRBD2,-,TRBV7-8,TRBJ2-2,TGTGCCAGCAGCTGGGTGGTAGCGGGAGGGCCGGCGGGGGAGCTGTTTTTT,CASSWVVAGGPAGELFF
-,-,TRBV5-1,TRBJ1-2,TGCGCCAGCAGCTTGGAAAACAGGGCAGGTGGCTACACCTTC,CASSLENRAGGYTF
-,once,TRBV6-5,TRBJ1-1,TGTGCCAGTGATGACAGGATGAACACTGAAGCTTTCTTT,CASDDRMNTEAFF
-,once,TRBV18,TRBJ2-1,TGTGCCAGCTCACCACCTAACAGGGAGCAGTTCTTC,CASSPPNREQFF
TRBD2,-,TRBV6-2/TRBV6-3,TRBJ2-7,TGTGCCAGCAGCCCCGGGACTAGCGGAGTCAGGGGTACTAGCGAGCAGTACTTC,CASSPGTSGVRGTSEQYF
TRBD1,-,TRBV12-3/TRBV12-4,TRBJ1-2,TGTGCCAGCAGGAGCATAGACAGGGTGAGCTACACCTTC,CASRSIDRVSYTF
TRBD2,once,TRBV9,TRBJ2-2,TGTGCCAGCAGCGTCCGAACTGTAGCGGGAGTCAGCACCGGGGAGCTGTTTTTT,CASSVRTVAGVSTGELFF
TRBD2,-,TRBV7-3,TRBJ2-2,TGTGCCAGCAGCTCACCCGTAGCGGGGCTGAACACCGGGGAGCTGTTTTTT,CASSSPVAGLNTGELFF
-,-,TRBV10-3,TRBJ1-1,TGTGCCATCAGTGTTGACAGGAGCATCACTGAAGCTTTCTTT,CAISVDRSITEAFF
-,-,TRBV30,TRBJ1-1,TGTGCCTGGACCGAGATCGCTGAAGCTTTCTTT,CAWTEIAEAFF
TRBD1,-,TRBV27,TRBJ1-1,TGTGCCAGCAGATCCGCCGGGGACAGGTCTGAAGCTTTCTTT,CASRSAGDRSEAFF
-,-,TRBV7-9,TRBJ1-4,TGTGCCAGCAGCCAAGAGGGAGGGGCCTTCGAAAAACTGTTTTTT,CASSQEGGAFEKLFF
TRBD1,-,TRBV18,TRBJ1-2,TGTGCCAGCTCACCAGACAGGGACTATGGCTACACCTTC,CASSPDRDYGYTF
TRBD1,-,TRBV7-3,TRBJ2-2,TGTGCCAGCAGCCTGGTGCAGGGGGCAAGGACCGGGGAGCTGTTTTTT,CASSLVQGARTGELFF
-,-,TRBV12-3/TRBV12-4,TRBJ2-7,TGTGCCAGCAGTTTACACCAGACCTACGAGCAGTACTTC,CASSLHQTYEQYF
TRBD1,-,TRBV7-9,TRBJ1-2,TGTGCCAGCAGCTTAGACAGGGGGCTGGGCTACACCTTC,CASSLDRGLGYTF